This T cell receptor beta chain appears in the sequencing data of a study of shared clonotypes between healthy human individuals. The study drew all its donors from Caucasian adults living in Nashville, Tennessee. Note on this clone: The antigen remains unidentified.

Evenly divided among several immunoSEQ plates was the genomic DNA of each subset. Produced via immunoSEQ multiplex PCR; TCRdb's table is partial and in-frame only. The data show roughly 760,000 clones, around 67% seen once. The V gene's germline CDR1 is MDHEN and CDR2 SYDVKM. CDR3 size: 14 residues. Study-level results: Non-shared clonotypes showed lower generation probabilities than clonotypes common to all four donors. Estimated richness was generally greater in naive than memory subsets.

This clonotype originated in a woman aged 30 to 39 in good health. The chain employs TRBV28 and TRBJ2-5; 9 bases are a match to TRBD1. The closer fit of TRBJ2-7 to the DNA end suggests the J call may be wrong. Sequences were obtained from memory CD4+ T cells sorted from blood. Subset here: CD45RA-negative fraction. The CDR3: CASSVGDRAYEQYF. The CDR3 DNA is TGTGCCAGCAGCGTCGGGGACAGGGCATACGAGCAGTACTTC.